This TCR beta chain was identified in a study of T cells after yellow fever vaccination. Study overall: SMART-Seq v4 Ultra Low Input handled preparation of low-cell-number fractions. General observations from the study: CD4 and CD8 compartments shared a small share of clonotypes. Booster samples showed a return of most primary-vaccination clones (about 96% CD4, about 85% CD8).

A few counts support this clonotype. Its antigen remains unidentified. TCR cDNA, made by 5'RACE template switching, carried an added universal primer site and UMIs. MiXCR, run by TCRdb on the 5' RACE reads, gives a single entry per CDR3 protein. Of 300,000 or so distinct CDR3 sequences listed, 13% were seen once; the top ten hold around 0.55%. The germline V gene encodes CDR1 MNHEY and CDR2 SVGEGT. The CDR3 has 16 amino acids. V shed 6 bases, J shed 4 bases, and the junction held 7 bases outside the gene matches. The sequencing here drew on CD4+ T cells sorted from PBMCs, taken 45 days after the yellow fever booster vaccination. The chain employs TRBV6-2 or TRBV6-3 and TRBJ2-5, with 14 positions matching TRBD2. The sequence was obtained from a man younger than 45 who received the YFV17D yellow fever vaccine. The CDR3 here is CASSAGTSGSGETQYF. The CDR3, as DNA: TGTGCCAGCAGCGCCGGGACTAGCGGGAGTGGAGAGACCCAGTACTTC.